Below are 25 T cell receptor beta chains sequenced from a single sample in a study of cytomegalovirus exposure and HLA in healthy donors. Profiling relied on immunoSEQ multiplex PCR, and the TCRdb table lists in-frame clones only, not all of them. Of 210,000 or so clones in the sample, about 91% were seen once. Sequenced material: PBMCs. The receptors originated from a woman aged 18-29 years in good health and CMV-seronegative.

This chain joins TRBV18 and TRBJ2-7, with TRBD1 matching over 11 bases. With V trimmed by 2 bases and J by 3 bases, 6 bases remained unmatched. The CDR3 is 16 residues long. The germline CDR1 and CDR2 sequences are KGHSH and LQKENI. The CDR3 loop reads CASSPFGQGAIYEQYF. CDR3 nucleotide sequence: TGTGCCAGCTCACCATTCGGACAGGGGGCGATCTACGAGCAGTACTTC.

This clone was picked up one time. The rearrangement links TRBV7-2 to TRBJ2-1, with TRBD2 identical over 8 bases. The V gene end was trimmed by 1 base and the J gene end by 6 bases; junction bases not matched to a gene: 5. Germline lookup yields CDR1 SGHTA and CDR2 FQGNSA. This CDR3 is built from 15 residues. CDR3 amino acids: CASSLVAGGINEQFF. DNA for the CDR3: TGTGCCAGCAGCTTAGTTGCGGGAGGCATCAATGAGCAGTTCTTC.

The chain has TRBV14 and TRBJ1-1; the D is unclear. In germline, CDR1 is SGHDN, CDR2 FVKESK. V lost 4 bases to trimming and J lost 6 bases, with 9 bases between them. The CDR3 length is 12 residues. As DNA, the CDR3 is TGTGCCAGCAGCCCCTTGAGTCCTGAAGCTTTCTTT. It translates to CASSPLSPEAFF. The full variable domain, its missing parts supplied by reference TRBV14 and TRBJ1-1, is EAGVTQFPSHSVIEKGQTVTLRCDPISGHDNLYWYRRVMGKEIKFLLHFVKESKQDESGMPNNRFLAERTGGTYSTLKVQPAELEDSGVYFCASSPLSPEAFFGQGTRLTVV.

The chain combines TRBV27 with TRBJ2-5, with 8 positions matching TRBD1. The CDR3 loop spans 14 amino acids. Germline V gene data show CDR1 as MNHEY and CDR2 as SMNVEV (reference sequence). V dropped 4 bases and J dropped 4; count of bases not matched to a gene: 5. As DNA, the CDR3 is TGTGCCAGCAGTTCGAGACAGGGGCGAGAGACCCAGTACTTC. Translated, it gives CASSSRQGRETQYF.

CDR3 in DNA: TGTGCCAGCAGCTTGTTTAGCGGCACCGGGGAGCTGTTTTTT. This gives the protein CASSLFSGTGELFF. This rearrangement joins TRBV5-6 to TRBJ2-2; a weak D match, TRBD2 (6 bases). Germline V gives CDR1 SGHDT, CDR2 YYEEEE. The CDR3 length is 14 residues. V lost 1 base and J 4 bases, leaving 8 bases between the germline ends.

This chain connects TRBV6-6 to TRBJ2-1, with 13 nucleotides matching TRBD2. The CDR3 is made up of 14 amino acids. The germline CDR1 and CDR2 sequences are MNHNY and SVGAGI (reference sequence). The J segment lost 14 bases and the V segment lost 5 bases, leaving 9 bases of the junction unmatched. The chain's CDR3 is CASSAGTSGKHEFF. The CDR3 DNA reads as TGTGCCAGCAGTGCCGGGACTAGCGGGAAGCATGAGTTCTTC.

The count of this clone is one. This chain joins TRBV1 and TRBJ2-3; no check of the table's D call, TRBD2, against the DNA was made. TRBV1 is reported as a pseudogene. There are 18 residues in the CDR3. CDR3 in DNA: TGCACCAGCGCCAGGAGAACTAGCGGGAGGGGGGTCTTGGATACGCAGTATTTT. Translation: CTSARRTSGRGVLDTQYF.

This chain uses TRBV12-5 with TRBJ2-1; the match to TRBD2 covers 8 bases. Trimming at V came to 9 bases and at J to 2 bases, leaving 6 bases not matched to a gene. CDR1 and CDR2 from the germline V gene are LGHNT and FRNRAP. CDR3 length: 14 residues. The CDR3 DNA follows: TGTGCTAGCTCGTTAGCGGGAACCTACAATGAGCAGTTCTTC. This gives the protein CASSLAGTYNEQFF.

The chain joins TRBV28 to TRBJ2-1; 8 bases are a match to TRBD2. Germline V gene data show CDR1 as MDHEN and CDR2 as SYDVKM. The ends lost 5 bases at V and 8 bases at J; junction bases unmatched: 5. This CDR3 has 13 amino acids. Here the CDR3 reads CASSAGTRDEQFF. The CDR3 DNA sequence: TGTGCCAGCAGTGCCGGGACTAGGGATGAGCAGTTCTTC.

In its sample, this clone was seen once. The rearrangement links TRBV5-4 to TRBJ2-2; 7 nucleotides match TRBD1. After removal of 3 bases from V and 3 bases from J, the junction contained 5 bases not matched to a gene. CDR1 and CDR2 from the germline V gene are SGHNT and YYREEE (reference sequence). The CDR3 has 15 residues. CDR3 sequence (DNA): TGTGCCAGCAGCTATAGGGGGCGCGACACCGGGGAGCTGTTTTTT. This gives the protein CASSYRGRDTGELFF.

This chain joins TRBV5-4 and TRBJ1-1; the match to TRBD1 covers 7 bases. The J segment lost 0 bases and the V segment lost 0 bases, leaving 2 bases of the junction unmatched. Germline V gene sequence: CDR1 SGHNT, CDR2 YYREEE (reference sequence). The CDR3 covers 15 residues. The CDR3 bases are TGTGCCAGCAGCTTGGCCGGGACAGTGAACACTGAAGCTTTCTTT. It is translated as CASSLAGTVNTEAFF.

The chain joins TRBV6-1 to TRBJ1-2, with 7 bases lining up with TRBD1. Unmatched junction bases numbered 12, after V lost 1 base and J lost 7 bases. The CDR3 totals 16 residues. Germline V CDR1 and CDR2: MNHNS, SASEGT. This chain's CDR3 is CASSEGQGYVSFGYTF. The DNA for the CDR3 is TGTGCCAGCAGTGAAGGACAGGGTTACGTTTCTTTTGGCTACACCTTC.

The chain couples TRBV29-1 to TRBJ2-1, with TRBD2 identical over 7 bases. This CDR3 contains 15 residues. Germline CDR1 is SQVTM and CDR2 is ANQGSEA. V was pared by 3 bases and J by 4 bases, with 9 bases of the junction left unmatched. The CDR3 loop is CSVDRAGVGYNEQFF. The DNA for the CDR3 is TGCAGCGTTGATAGGGCGGGGGTAGGGTACAATGAGCAGTTCTTC.

This clone was counted at least ten times. V is TRBV6-4 and J is TRBJ2-2; no firm D call. This CDR3 region has 14 residues. Germline V gene sequence: CDR1 MRHNA, CDR2 SNTAGT. The ends were cut back, 5 bases at V and 3 bases at J, with 10 bases in the middle. As DNA, the CDR3 is TGTGCCAGCAGTTACCTGGCAGACACCGGGGAGCTGTTTTTT. Translating it yields CASSYLADTGELFF.

The CDR3 here is CASSSRSGSPADTQYF. The CDR3 DNA reads as TGTGCCAGCAGTTCAAGGTCGGGTAGCCCCGCAGATACGCAGTATTTT. The chain uses TRBV7-2 and TRBJ2-3; D gene uncertain. This CDR3 region has 16 residues. Germline V gene data show CDR1 as SGHTA and CDR2 as FQGNSA. Trimming took off 6 bases at V and 4 bases at J, with 20 bases between the two ends. The full variable domain, in which reference TRBV7-2 and TRBJ2-3 provide the parts outside the CDR3, is GAGVSQSPSNKVTEKGKDVELRCDPISGHTALYWYRQSLGQGLEFLIYFQGNSAPDKSGLPSDRFSAERTGGSVSTLTIQRTQQEDSAVYLCASSSRSGSPADTQYFGPGTRLTVL.

The gene calls are TRBV28 and TRBJ2-3; 12 nucleotides line up with TRBD2. The CDR3 contains 17 residues. The trim removed 5 bases at V and 3 bases at J, leaving 9 bases unmatched. Germline V gives CDR1 MDHEN, CDR2 SYDVKM. The DNA for the CDR3 is TGTGCCAGCAGTCTACTACGACTAGCGGGAGTGACAGATACGCAGTATTTT. Translated, it gives CASSLLRLAGVTDTQYF.

The chain has TRBV27 and TRBJ2-5; D unresolved. The CDR3 spans 13 residues. V was shortened by 3 bases and J by 7 bases, with 12 bases between the two germline ends. From germline, CDR1 is MNHEY and CDR2 SMNVEV (reference sequence). The CDR3 nucleotides read TGTGCCAGCAGTTTGATAGCCGAAGGGACCCAGTACTTC. Translating gives CASSLIAEGTQYF.

This clone was recorded once. The chain joins TRBV5-1 to TRBJ2-7, with D perhaps matching TRBD2 (5 bases). Germline V CDR1 and CDR2: SGHRS, YFSETQ. The CDR3 runs 14 residues. Trimming shortened V by 0 bases and J by 7 bases, and 14 bases separated the two germline ends. The CDR3 coding sequence is TGCGCCAGCAGCTTGGAAGTGGGGAGTCCAGAGCAGTACTTC. Translated, it gives CASSLEVGSPEQYF.

The chain has TRBV2 and TRBJ2-7; TRBD1 might be the D (6 bases). The V and J ends lost 7 bases and 3 bases respectively, with 13 bases between them. This CDR3 contains 13 residues. The germline CDR1 and CDR2 sequences are SNHLY and FYNNEI. As DNA, the CDR3 is TGTGCCAGCATACAGGACAGCTACTACGAGCAGTACTTC. Encoded protein: CASIQDSYYEQYF.

The chain links TRBV9 to TRBJ2-7, with 7 nucleotides matching TRBD1. Germline CDR1 is SGDLS and CDR2 is YYNGEE. The CDR3 covers 15 residues. The ends lost 4 bases at V and 3 bases at J; junction bases unmatched: 10. The DNA of the CDR3 is TGTGCCAGCAGCCCCACACAGGGGACCAACTACGAGCAGTACTTC. Protein sequence: CASSPTQGTNYEQYF.

V is TRBV5-4 and J is TRBJ2-2; 10 bases are shared with TRBD1. This CDR3 contains 16 residues. The ends lost 0 bases at V and 7 bases at J; junction bases unmatched: 6. The V gene's germline CDR1 is SGHNT and CDR2 YYREEE (reference sequence). CDR3 residues: CASSLETGGAGGELFF. The CDR3 DNA is TGTGCCAGCAGCTTGGAGACAGGGGGCGCCGGCGGGGAGCTGTTTTTT.

V and J are TRBV10-3 and TRBJ1-1; possibly TRBD1 for D (6 bases). V dropped 10 bases and J dropped 0 bases, with 12 bases sitting between them. Per germline, CDR1 ENHRY and CDR2 SYGVKD. The CDR3 sequence is 13 residues long. CDR3 region: CATLDSMNTEAFF. The CDR3 DNA reads as TGTGCCACTTTGGACAGCATGAACACTGAAGCTTTCTTT.

This rearrangement joins TRBV29-1 to TRBJ2-1, with 8 bases aligning to TRBD2. The CDR3 extends over 14 amino acids. The V and J ends lost 5 bases and 7 bases, in that order; junction bases with no gene match: 10. CDR1 and CDR2 from the germline V gene are SQVTM and ANQGSEA. CDR3 residues: CSVLGSREGNEQFF. In DNA form, the CDR3 reads TGCAGCGTTCTCGGATCCCGGGAGGGTAATGAGCAGTTCTTC.

The chain is built from TRBV6-4 and TRBJ2-1; TRBD2 matches at 8 bases. From germline, CDR1 is MRHNA and CDR2 SNTAGT. The CDR3 length is 15 residues. V trimming: 2 bases; J trimming: 7 bases; junction bases outside the gene matches: 7. The CDR3 region is CASSDLSGGLNEQFF. Written as DNA, the CDR3 is TGTGCCAGCAGTGACCTGAGCGGGGGCTTGAATGAGCAGTTCTTC.

The chain recombines TRBV29-1 with TRBJ1-1; TRBD1 is a possible D gene (6 bases). Germline V gene lookup returns CDR1 SQVTM and CDR2 ANQGSEA. V lost 8 bases to trimming and J lost 4 bases, with 14 bases between them. The CDR3 has 12 amino acids. Written as DNA, the CDR3 is TGCAGCCATGAGGGGGAATCCACTGAAGCTTTCTTT. It yields the protein CSHEGESTEAFF.